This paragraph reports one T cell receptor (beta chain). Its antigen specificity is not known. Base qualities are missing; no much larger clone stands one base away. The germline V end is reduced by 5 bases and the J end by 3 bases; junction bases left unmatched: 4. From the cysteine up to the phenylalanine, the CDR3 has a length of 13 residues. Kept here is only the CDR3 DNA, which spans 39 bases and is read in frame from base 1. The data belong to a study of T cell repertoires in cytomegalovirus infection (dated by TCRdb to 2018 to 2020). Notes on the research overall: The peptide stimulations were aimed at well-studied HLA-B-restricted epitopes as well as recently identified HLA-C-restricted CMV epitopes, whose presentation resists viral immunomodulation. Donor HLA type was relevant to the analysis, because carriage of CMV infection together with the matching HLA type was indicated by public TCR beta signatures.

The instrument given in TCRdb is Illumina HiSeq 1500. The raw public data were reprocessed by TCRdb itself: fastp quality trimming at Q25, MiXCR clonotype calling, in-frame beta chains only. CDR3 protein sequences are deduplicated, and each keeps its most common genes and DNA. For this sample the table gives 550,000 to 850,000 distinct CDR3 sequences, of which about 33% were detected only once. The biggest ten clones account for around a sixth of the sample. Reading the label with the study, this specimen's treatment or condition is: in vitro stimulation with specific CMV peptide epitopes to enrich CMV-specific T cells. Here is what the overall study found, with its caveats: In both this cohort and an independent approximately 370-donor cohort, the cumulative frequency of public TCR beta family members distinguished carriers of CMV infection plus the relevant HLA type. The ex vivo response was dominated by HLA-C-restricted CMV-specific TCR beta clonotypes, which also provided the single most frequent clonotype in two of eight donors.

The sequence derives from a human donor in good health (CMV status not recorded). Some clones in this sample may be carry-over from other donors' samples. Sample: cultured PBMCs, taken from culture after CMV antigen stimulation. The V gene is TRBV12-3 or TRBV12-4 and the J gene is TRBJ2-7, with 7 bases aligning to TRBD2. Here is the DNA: TGTGCCAGCAGTCCGCGGGGGTACTACGAGCAGTACTTC. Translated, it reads CASSPRGYYEQYF.